The 7 T cell receptor beta chains in this list originate from one sample, sequenced in a study of cytomegalovirus exposure and HLA in healthy donors. It was with 60 Vbeta and 13 Jbeta primers that the PCR ran. Produced via immunoSEQ multiplex PCR; TCRdb's table is partial and in-frame only. Altogether 130,000 or so clones are present, 60% to 80% being singletons, with the ten largest covering 1.5% to 2%. The specimen sequenced was PBMCs. The receptors were gathered from a female donor in good health and CMV-seronegative.

The chain is built from TRBV27 and TRBJ2-1; 8 nucleotides line up with TRBD1. The CDR3 extends over 16 amino acids. V lost 4 bases and J lost 2; bases outside the gene matches: 7. From germline, CDR1 is MNHEY and CDR2 SMNVEV (reference sequence). This chain's CDR3 is CASSWAGTGTYNEQFF. The CDR3 bases are TGTGCCAGCAGTTGGGCCGGGACAGGAACCTACAATGAGCAGTTCTTC.

The rearrangement links TRBV7-3 to TRBJ2-1; 14 bases map to TRBD2. The V gene end was trimmed by 3 bases and the J gene end by 7 bases; junction bases not matched to a gene: 5. CDR1 SGHTA and CDR2 FQGTGA come from the germline V gene. This CDR3 contains 16 residues. The CDR3 spells CASSFGLAGGTNEQFF. CDR3 DNA sequence: TGTGCCAGCAGCTTCGGACTAGCGGGGGGTACAAATGAGCAGTTCTTC.

The chain recombines TRBV18 with TRBJ2-7, with 13 bases lining up with TRBD2. The CDR3 sequence is 15 residues long. Germline V CDR1 and CDR2: KGHSH, LQKENI. Trimming took 6 bases from V and 4 from J; bases not matched to a gene: 6. CDR3 region: CASSPTSGGAYEQYF. The CDR3 DNA is TGTGCCAGCTCGCCTACTAGCGGGGGGGCATACGAGCAGTACTTC.

This chain connects TRBV11-2 to TRBJ1-5; 10 nucleotides line up with TRBD1. J lost 7 bases, V lost 3 bases, and 3 bases had no gene match. The V gene's germline CDR1 is SGHAT and CDR2 FQNNGV. The CDR3 sequence is 14 residues long. CDR3 bases: TGTGCCAGCAGCTTGGGACAGGGGTCGCAGCCCCAGCATTTT. Amino acids: CASSLGQGSQPQHF.

This clone was seen at least ten times. The V call is TRBV6-1, the J call TRBJ2-7; the match to TRBD1 covers 9 bases. In germline, CDR1 is MNHNS, CDR2 SASEGT. The CDR3 is 13 amino acids. CDR3 in DNA: TGTGTCTCCGGACAGGGGAAGGACTACGAGCAGTACTTC. Translating it yields CVSGQGKDYEQYF.

The V and J genes are TRBV5-1 and TRBJ2-1; 8 nucleotides align to TRBD1. J was trimmed by 8 bases and V by 5 bases; bases with no gene match: 0. The CDR3 is 11 amino acids. Germline V CDR1 and CDR2: SGHRS, YFSETQ. This CDR3 is CASRTGDEQFF. In DNA, the CDR3 is TGCGCCAGCAGGACAGGGGATGAGCAGTTCTTC.

V is TRBV10-3 and J is TRBJ2-7; perhaps TRBD1 as D (6 bases). V lost 3 bases, J lost 5 bases, and 11 bases lay in between. The CDR3 covers 13 residues. Germline V lookup: CDR1 ENHRY, CDR2 SYGVKD. The CDR3 loop is CAISDDRRDEQYF. CDR3 nucleotide sequence: TGTGCCATCAGTGACGACAGGCGGGACGAGCAGTACTTC.